The rows below give T cell receptor beta chains drawn from one sample of a study of blood T cell repertoires in COVID-19. Only in-frame clones appear in the TCRdb table, and some are missing; sequencing was by immunoSEQ multiplex PCR. The data hold around 310,000 clones, with 89% observed a single time. The sample consisted of PBMCs or T cells enriched from blood (not recorded which). The receptors were sampled from a young woman who had recovered from COVID-19. Each CDR3 is given with its conserved first and last residue. The D gene is left open where the match is weak. Some rows have no size entry. The others give once, few or many, or a class for an expanded clone.

D: TRBD2; V: TRBV4-1; J: TRBJ2-7; size: .; DNA: TGCGCCAGCAGCCAAGGATATTCGGGGGGATTGGGGCAGTACTTC; CDR3: CASSQGYSGGLGQYF
D: .; V: TRBV6-5; J: TRBJ1-4; size: .; DNA: TGTGCCAGCAGTCCGAGGACAGTTGGAAATGAAAAACTGTTTTTT; CDR3: CASSPRTVGNEKLFF
D: .; V: TRBV28; J: TRBJ2-7; size: .; DNA: TGTGCCAGCAGTTTAATATCCCCCCCTACCTACGAGCAGTACTTC; CDR3: CASSLISPPTYEQYF
D: .; V: TRBV2; J: TRBJ2-1; size: .; DNA: TGTGCCAGCAGTGAAGCGCTTCTGGGGGCTGGTGAGCAGTTCTTC; CDR3: CASSEALLGAGEQFF
D: .; V: TRBV6-2/TRBV6-3; J: TRBJ2-3; size: .; DNA: TGTGCCAGCAGTTACCAGCTACCTGGGGGGACAGATACGCAGTATTTT; CDR3: CASSYQLPGGTDTQYF
D: .; V: TRBV7-3; J: TRBJ2-2; size: .; DNA: TGTGCCAGCAGCTCACAGGGGAACACCGGGGAGCTGTTTTTT; CDR3: CASSSQGNTGELFF
D: TRBD1; V: TRBV5-1; J: TRBJ1-1; size: .; DNA: TGCGCCAGCAGCTCGGACAGGGAGGACACTGAAGCTTTCTTT; CDR3: CASSSDREDTEAFF
D: .; V: TRBV4-3; J: TRBJ1-5; size: .; DNA: TGCGCCAGCAGCCAGTCTACAGGTGCTTATCAGCCCCAGCATTTT; CDR3: CASSQSTGAYQPQHF
D: .; V: TRBV7-2; J: TRBJ2-3; size: .; DNA: TGTGCCAGCACCAGAGGAGGTATCCCCCCCCGACCCACAGATACGCAGTATTTT; CDR3: CASTRGGIPPRPTDTQYF
D: .; V: TRBV11-2; J: TRBJ1-1; size: .; DNA: TGTGCCAGCAGCCCATACAGCGGTTTCGCTGAAGCTTTCTTT; CDR3: CASSPYSGFAEAFF
D: .; V: TRBV3-1/TRBV3-2; J: TRBJ1-5; size: .; DNA: TGTGCCAGCAGCCAAGACGCCCTAGGATATAGCAATCAGCCCCAGCATTTT; CDR3: CASSQDALGYSNQPQHF
D: .; V: TRBV5-4; J: TRBJ1-1; size: .; DNA: TGTGCCAGCAGCCAAAATCTTGACAGTGAAGCTTTCTTT; CDR3: CASSQNLDSEAFF
D: TRBD2; V: TRBV10-2; J: TRBJ2-1; size: .; DNA: TGCGCCAGCAGAGTGAGTAGCGGGAGTTTGGGACGGAATGAGCAGTTCTTC; CDR3: CASRVSSGSLGRNEQFF
D: TRBD2; V: TRBV13; J: TRBJ2-5; size: .; DNA: TGTGCCAGCAGCCCACTGGGGACTAGCGGGCTCCAAGAGACCCAGTACTTC; CDR3: CASSPLGTSGLQETQYF
D: .; V: TRBV11-1; J: TRBJ1-1; size: .; DNA: TGTGCCAGCAGCTGGCGGGGGGGGTCGAACACTGAAGCTTTCTTT; CDR3: CASSWRGGSNTEAFF
D: .; V: TRBV5-1; J: TRBJ2-5; size: .; DNA: TGCGCCAGCAGCTTGGACAGAAGAGAGACCCAGTACTTC; CDR3: CASSLDRRETQYF
D: TRBD2; V: TRBV30; J: TRBJ2-1; size: .; DNA: TGTGCCTGGAGTGTATCTCTAGCGGGAGTTAATGAGCAGTTCTTC; CDR3: CAWSVSLAGVNEQFF
D: TRBD1; V: TRBV2; J: TRBJ2-2; size: once; DNA: TGTGCCAGCAGTGAAGTGGCAGGGGGCGACACCGGGGAGCTGTTTTTT; CDR3: CASSEVAGGDTGELFF
D: .; V: TRBV19; J: TRBJ1-5; size: .; DNA: TGTGCCAGTAGTATCAGGGACAATCAGCCCCAGCATTTT; CDR3: CASSIRDNQPQHF
D: TRBD2; V: TRBV3-1/TRBV3-2; J: TRBJ2-1; size: .; DNA: TGTGCCAGCAGCCAAGGTTGGGGACTAGCTGCCGATGAGCAGTTCTTC; CDR3: CASSQGWGLAADEQFF
D: .; V: TRBV5-4; J: TRBJ1-2; size: .; DNA: TGTGCCAGCAGCTCGAGGCCTAACTATGGCTACACCTTC; CDR3: CASSSRPNYGYTF
D: .; V: TRBV19; J: TRBJ1-2; size: .; DNA: TGTGCCAGTAGTATAAATCCCCAGGAAGGCTACACCTTC; CDR3: CASSINPQEGYTF
D: TRBD2; V: TRBV7-2; J: TRBJ2-5; size: .; DNA: TGTGCCAGCAGCATCCCTAGCGGGAGATGGGAGACCCAGTACTTC; CDR3: CASSIPSGRWETQYF
D: .; V: TRBV7-2; J: TRBJ2-5; size: .; DNA: TGTGCCAGCAGCTCATGGGGAGAAGAGACCCAGTACTTC; CDR3: CASSSWGEETQYF
D: .; V: TRBV19; J: TRBJ2-3; size: .; DNA: TGTGCCAGTAGTATCACCCACGGGGGTAGCACAGATACGCAGTATTTT; CDR3: CASSITHGGSTDTQYF
D: .; V: TRBV7-2; J: TRBJ1-2; size: .; DNA: TGTGCCAGCAGCTTACTGCAGGTTAACTATGGCTACACCTTC; CDR3: CASSLLQVNYGYTF
D: TRBD2; V: TRBV19; J: TRBJ2-2; size: .; DNA: TGTGCCAGTACCCCGAAATGGTCTCCCTCAGGACTAGCGGGAGATGGAGTCGGGACCGGGGAGCTGTTTTTT; CDR3: CASTPKWSPSGLAGDGVGTGELFF
D: .; V: TRBV4-2; J: TRBJ2-2; size: .; DNA: TGTGCCAGCAGCCTCCCAACCGGGGAGCTGTTTTTT; CDR3: CASSLPTGELFF
D: TRBD1; V: TRBV28; J: TRBJ1-2; size: .; DNA: TGTGCCAGCAGTTACTCCGGGACAGGGCGTGCTGGCTACACCTTC; CDR3: CASSYSGTGRAGYTF
D: .; V: TRBV18; J: TRBJ1-5; size: .; DNA: TGTGCCAGCTCACCGCAGTCGGGAGGTAATCAGCCCCAGCATTTT; CDR3: CASSPQSGGNQPQHF
D: TRBD1; V: TRBV19; J: TRBJ2-3; size: .; DNA: TGTGCCAGTAGTATAGCGCGGGGACAGGGCCTCTACGGAGATACGCAGTATTTT; CDR3: CASSIARGQGLYGDTQYF
D: .; V: TRBV5-1; J: TRBJ1-2; size: .; DNA: TGCGCCAGCTCGGGACAAGGTGGCTACACCTTC; CDR3: CASSGQGGYTF
D: TRBD1; V: TRBV4-1; J: TRBJ2-1; size: .; DNA: TGCGCCAGCAGCCAAATTCCGGGACAGGGATACGACAATGAGCAGTTCTTC; CDR3: CASSQIPGQGYDNEQFF